The clone carrying this T cell receptor beta chain was picked up one time. The antigen remains undetermined. TCRdb keeps only in-frame clones here, not all; method: immunoSEQ multiplex PCR. Of fewer than 200,000 clones in the sample, approximately 90% were seen once. Germline CDR1 reads MDHEN; CDR2 reads SYDVKM. This CDR3 contains 18 residues. The V gene end was trimmed by 7 bases and the J gene end by 6 bases; junction bases not matched to a gene: 17. The data are from a study of T cell responses to AZD1222 COVID-19 vaccine. Study-level results: Breadth and depth of Spike-specific TCRs rose after two AZD1222 doses. At study baseline, merely six AZD1222 recipients were seropositive. None of the repertoires were sampled until the peak T cell response had passed.

The specimen was peripheral blood, collected 28 days after the second dose of the MenACWY control vaccine. The origin of this receptor is an adult who received the MenACWY meningococcal vaccine as a control. The chain has TRBV28 and TRBJ2-1, with 11 bases that match TRBD2. The CDR3 sequence is CASTNHERASGRSNEQFF. The CDR3 region has the DNA TGTGCCAGCACCAACCACGAGAGGGCTAGCGGGAGGAGCAATGAGCAGTTCTTC. The complete variable domain, with remaining parts taken from reference TRBV28 and TRBJ2-1, reads DVKVTQSSRYLVKRTGEKVFLECVQDMDHENMFWYRQDPGLGLRLIYFSYDVKMKEKGDIPEGYSVSREKKERFSLILESASTNQTSMYLCASTNHERASGRSNEQFFGPGTRLTVL.